Listed below are T cell receptor beta chains from one sample, sequenced in a study of cytomegalovirus exposure and HLA in healthy donors. Clones were read by immunoSEQ multiplex PCR, and TCRdb kept only the in-frame ones, dropping some. This table holds over 20,000 clones. Material: PBMCs. The receptor source for this set is a man in his sixties in good health and CMV-seropositive. CDR3s include the opening cysteine and the closing phenylalanine or tryptophan. D genes are given only for firm matches. Not every row has a clone size; where given, it reads once, few, many or a size class.

cdr3_nt	cdr3_aa	d_call	clone_size	v_call	j_call
TGTGCCAGCAGTGAACGACAGAAGGACGAGCAGTACTTC	CASSERQKDEQYF	-	-	TRBV6-1	TRBJ2-7
TGTGCCAGCAGCCGGGGGGGCCCTTGGGAGCAGTACTTC	CASSRGGPWEQYF	TRBD2	-	TRBV7-6	TRBJ2-5
TGTGCCAGCAGCTTGGATCCGGCAGGGTGGGGCACTGAAGCTTTCTTT	CASSLDPAGWGTEAFF	-	-	TRBV5-4	TRBJ1-1
TGTGCCAGCAGCTCTAGCGGGAGCGGCGACAATGAGCAGTTCTTC	CASSSSGSGDNEQFF	TRBD2	-	TRBV5-6	TRBJ2-1
TGTGCCAGCAGCTTAGAGTTCGAGGGAATGAACACTGAAGCTTTCTTT	CASSLEFEGMNTEAFF	-	-	TRBV7-2	TRBJ1-1
TGCGCCAGCAGTGAGTCGGGACAGGGGATCTACGAGCAGTACTTC	CASSESGQGIYEQYF	TRBD1	-	TRBV10-1	TRBJ2-7
TGTGCCAGCTCACCGTCTGGCGGGGACTACGAGCAGTACTTC	CASSPSGGDYEQYF	-	-	TRBV18	TRBJ2-7
TGTGCTCATCGATACAGGGAGAACACCGGGGAGCTGTTTTTT	CAHRYRENTGELFF	-	-	TRBV10-3	TRBJ2-2
TGTGCCAGCAGCTTAAAGGGAGACCACTACAAGTTC	CASSLKGDHYKF	-	-	TRBV7-6	TRBJ2-7
TGTGCCAGTAGAACAGGGGGCTACGGGGATGAAAGAGCTTTCTTT	CASRTGGYGDERAFF	TRBD1	-	TRBV19	TRBJ1-1
TGTGCCAGCAGCGATAGGTGGGGAGGTGGAAACACCATATATTTT	CASSDRWGGGNTIYF	-	-	TRBV7-9	TRBJ1-3
TGCGCCAGCAGCTTGACTAGCGGGCAAGCCTACGAGCAGTACTTC	CASSLTSGQAYEQYF	TRBD2	-	TRBV5-1	TRBJ2-7
TGTGCCAGCAGCCAAGGGCACCGGGACAGGACGAGCGAGCAGTACTTC	CASSQGHRDRTSEQYF	TRBD1	-	TRBV14	TRBJ2-7
TGTGCCAGCTCCGGGACGGGAGGCACTGAAGCTTTCTTT	CASSGTGGTEAFF	-	-	TRBV7-9	TRBJ1-1
TGTGCCAGCAGCACGGGACTAGCGGAGGACAATGAGCAGTTCTTC	CASSTGLAEDNEQFF	TRBD2	-	TRBV11-2	TRBJ2-1
TGTGCCAGCAGTGCCGGCGGGAGCCGCGAGCAGTACTTC	CASSAGGSREQYF	TRBD2	-	TRBV28	TRBJ2-7
TGCGCCAGCAGCCAAGTAGCGGGAGGCCCAGCTTATACGCAGTATTTT	CASSQVAGGPAYTQYF	TRBD2	large	TRBV4-1	TRBJ2-3
TGTGCCAGCAGCCTACGACAGGAATCCTACAATGAGCAGTTCTTC	CASSLRQESYNEQFF	-	-	TRBV11-3	TRBJ2-1
TGTGCCAGCAGACATAGCGGGAGCGTAGACGAGCAGTACTTC	CASRHSGSVDEQYF	TRBD2	-	TRBV14	TRBJ2-7
TGTGCCAGTAGTGCCCACCCCGCGGGCGGGGATCAGCCCCAGCATTTT	CASSAHPAGGDQPQHF	-	-	TRBV19	TRBJ1-5
TGTGCCAGCAGCCAGGCAGGGGGTCAAGAGACCCAGTACTTC	CASSQAGGQETQYF	TRBD1	-	TRBV4-2	TRBJ2-5
TGTGCCAGCAGCCCGCGTCGGGTGAACACCATATATTTT	CASSPRRVNTIYF	-	-	TRBV7-6	TRBJ1-3
TGCGCCAGCAGCCAAGGACAGCACACCGGGGAGCTGTTTTTT	CASSQGQHTGELFF	-	-	TRBV5-1	TRBJ2-2
TGCAGCGTTGAAGTGACGGGACAGGGCAACTATGGCTACACCTTC	CSVEVTGQGNYGYTF	TRBD1	-	TRBV29-1	TRBJ1-2
TGTGCCAGCAGCTTAGGGCAGGGGCTTTACGGAAACACCATATATTTT	CASSLGQGLYGNTIYF	-	-	TRBV7-8	TRBJ1-3
TGCGCCAGCAGTGCCAGGGCGACAGGTGCCACAGATACGCAGTATTTT	CASSARATGATDTQYF	-	-	TRBV10-1	TRBJ2-3
TGTGCCAGCAGTTACTCGTCCTGGGCCGGCTACGAGCAGTACTTC	CASSYSSWAGYEQYF	-	-	TRBV6-5	TRBJ2-7
TGTGCCAGCATCTCATCCGGGAGTTACAATGAGCAGTTCTTC	CASISSGSYNEQFF	-	-	TRBV2	TRBJ2-1
TGCGCCAGCAGCTTTGAACTAGCGGGAGGGGGTAATGAGCAGTTCTTC	CASSFELAGGGNEQFF	TRBD2	-	TRBV5-1	TRBJ2-1
TGTGCCAGCAGGCCCCTGGGTAGCGGCGACAATGAGCAGTTCTTC	CASRPLGSGDNEQFF	-	-	TRBV27	TRBJ2-1
TGCAGCGTTGAAGGCAGGGGCGATGAGCAGTTCTTC	CSVEGRGDEQFF	-	-	TRBV29-1	TRBJ2-1
TGTGCCAGCAGCTCCCGTCGGGGGGCGGACACTGAAGCTTTCTTT	CASSSRRGADTEAFF	-	-	TRBV7-6	TRBJ1-1
TGTGCCAGCAGCTTGGGGGACAGAGCCTACGAGCAGTACTTC	CASSLGDRAYEQYF	TRBD1	-	TRBV5-4	TRBJ2-7
TGTGCCAGCATGGGGCGGGAGAGGTACGAGCAGTACTTC	CASMGRERYEQYF	TRBD2	-	TRBV13	TRBJ2-7
TGCAGCGTTGAAGATGGGGCCTATGGCTACACCTTC	CSVEDGAYGYTF	-	-	TRBV29-1	TRBJ1-2
TGTGCCAGCTCACCGAACGAGCCGGGGGTGACAGAGCAGTTCTTC	CASSPNEPGVTEQFF	-	-	TRBV18	TRBJ2-1
TGTGCCAGCAGCCCGTCCGAGACAGACACCTATGGCTACACCTTC	CASSPSETDTYGYTF	-	-	TRBV4-2	TRBJ1-2
TGCGCCAGCAGCTTCGGGACTAGCGGGCGGATCTACGAGCAGTACTTC	CASSFGTSGRIYEQYF	TRBD2	-	TRBV5-1	TRBJ2-7
TGTGCCAGCAGTGAAGCTGGACAGGGTGGCTATGGCTACACCTTC	CASSEAGQGGYGYTF	TRBD1	-	TRBV6-1	TRBJ1-2
TGTGCCAGCAGATACACAGGGGGACGAGGGGACGAGCAGTACTTC	CASRYTGGRGDEQYF	TRBD1	-	TRBV7-8	TRBJ2-7
TGTGCCAGTAGTAGACAGGTCCAAGAGACCCAGTACTTC	CASSRQVQETQYF	-	-	TRBV19	TRBJ2-5
TGTGCCAGCCCCGGACAGGGGGCAGCGTACACTGAAGCTTTCTTT	CASPGQGAAYTEAFF	TRBD1	-	TRBV2	TRBJ1-1
TGCGCCAGCATCTCCGACAGGGGCCGCCTGGGACCCGGGGAGCTGTTTTTT	CASISDRGRLGPGELFF	TRBD1	-	TRBV10-2	TRBJ2-2
TGCGCCAGCAGCCAAGATCGGGCTACAGGGGGCGTCGACACCGGGGAGCTGTTTTTT	CASSQDRATGGVDTGELFF	TRBD1	-	TRBV4-1	TRBJ2-2
TGCGCCAGCAAACGGGAATCCTACGAGCAGTACTTC	CASKRESYEQYF	-	-	TRBV5-1	TRBJ2-7
TGTGCCAGCAGTGAGGACAGAGCTAACTATGGCTACACCTTC	CASSEDRANYGYTF	-	-	TRBV2	TRBJ1-2
TGTGCCAGCACCCCCGTGGGAGGGGCCAACACTGAAGCTTTCTTT	CASTPVGGANTEAFF	-	-	TRBV6-5	TRBJ1-1
TGTGCCACGGTCGAGGGATCTAATGAAAAACTGTTTTTT	CATVEGSNEKLFF	-	-	TRBV2	TRBJ1-4
TGTGCCAGCAGCTCCATCGCGGAATACCAAGAGACCCAGTACTTC	CASSSIAEYQETQYF	-	-	TRBV7-2	TRBJ2-5
TGCGCCAGCAGCGGGGGAGGCTCTGAGACCCAGTACTTC	CASSGGGSETQYF	-	-	TRBV5-1	TRBJ2-5
TGTGCCAGCTCACCTGGACCAGGGGGAGAGACCCAGTACTTC	CASSPGPGGETQYF	TRBD1	-	TRBV18	TRBJ2-5
TGTGCCAGCAGCATAGGACTAGGCAACACCGGGGAGCTGTTTTTT	CASSIGLGNTGELFF	TRBD2	-	TRBV5-6	TRBJ2-2
TGTGCCAGCAGTTTGACAGGTCCGGCAGGGACTGAAGCTTTCTTT	CASSLTGPAGTEAFF	-	-	TRBV28	TRBJ1-1
TGTGCCAGCGGTGGGGGGAAAGGGGGCCACGAGCAGTACTTC	CASGGGKGGHEQYF	-	-	TRBV9	TRBJ2-7